This T cell receptor beta chain was observed in a study of CD8+ T cells in alopecia areata. Overall study results and limits: Across lesional scalp, and particularly alopecia totalis/universalis, clonality surpassed that of normal scalp. Links between baseline CD8+ expansion and response need larger treated cohorts.

To note about this clone: Its antigen is as yet unknown.

The CDR3 is 12 amino acids. Between the trimmed V and J ends, which lost 3 bases and 10 bases, there was a span of 8 bases. Per germline, CDR1 SGHRS and CDR2 YFSETQ. Treatment here: oral pan-JAK inhibitor, 5-10 mg twice daily. Reverse transcribed after extraction, RNA yielded cDNA as the sequencing template. Only in-frame clones appear in the TCRdb table, and some are missing; sequencing was by immunoSEQ multiplex PCR. The sample shows 160,000 or so clones, 55% to 75% of them seen only once. Sequencing was performed on CD4+ T cells sorted from blood, taken at week 4, from a patient treated with tofacitinib. This TCR was sampled from a human donor with alopecia areata. The chain has TRBV5-1 and TRBJ1-6; the D is unclear. The CDR3 sequence is CASSSDGSPLHF. CDR3 nucleotides: TGCGCCAGCAGCTCGGACGGGTCACCCCTCCACTTT.